These T cell receptor beta chains were read from a single sample in a study of T cell repertoires in cytomegalovirus infection. TCRdb re-called the reads with MiXCR, one entry per CDR3 protein. Seen here are about 310,000 distinct CDR3 sequences, around a quarter observed once, and the top ten hold more than 10%. Their antigen targets remain unknown. Sample: cultured PBMCs, taken from culture after CMV antigen stimulation. Receptor source: a human donor in good health (CMV status not recorded). Some clones in this sample may be carry-over from other donors' samples. CDR3s include the opening cysteine and the closing phenylalanine or tryptophan. Fields, in order: CDR3 protein, V gene.

CDR3aa: CASSPGGRQETQYF; v_gene: TRBV7-2
CDR3aa: CASSPLAGVEDTQYF; v_gene: TRBV11-2
CDR3aa: CASSFLGETGFRTEAFF; v_gene: TRBV7-9
CDR3aa: CASSPGRDRRLEEQYF; v_gene: TRBV11-3
CDR3aa: CAWSLGVGQETQYF; v_gene: TRBV30
CDR3aa: CAWSVRSTDTQYF; v_gene: TRBV30
CDR3aa: CASSSYGFPGPPDTQYF; v_gene: TRBV7-2
CDR3aa: CASSRTSGTVTTGELFF; v_gene: TRBV19
CDR3aa: CASSFSPLGGVQETQYF; v_gene: TRBV12-3/TRBV12-4
CDR3aa: CASSPSAKTGVSNQPQHF; v_gene: TRBV4-2
CDR3aa: CASSLDPARGREDTQYF; v_gene: TRBV11-2
CDR3aa: CASRFRDYGYTF; v_gene: TRBV19
CDR3aa: CASSFGLAGGPGDF; v_gene: TRBV7-2